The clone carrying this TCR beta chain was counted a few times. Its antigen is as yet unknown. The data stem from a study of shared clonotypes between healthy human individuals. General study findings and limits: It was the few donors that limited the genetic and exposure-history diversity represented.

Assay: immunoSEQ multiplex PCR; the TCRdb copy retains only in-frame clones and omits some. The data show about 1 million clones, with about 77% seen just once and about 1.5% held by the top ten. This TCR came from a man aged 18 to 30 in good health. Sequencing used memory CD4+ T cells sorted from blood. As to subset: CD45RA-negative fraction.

DNA for the CDR3: TGCGCCAGCAGGGGGCGGGACACGGACACAGATACGCAGTATTTT. Residues: CASRGRDTDTDTQYF. The chain links TRBV10-1 to TRBJ2-3; D tentatively fits TRBD1 or TRBD2 (6 bases each). The germline V gene has CDR1 WNHNN and CDR2 SYGVQD (reference sequence). V lost 6 bases and J 2 bases, leaving 15 bases between the germline ends. The CDR3 is 15 residues long.